Listed here are 17 T cell receptor beta chains from one sample, sequenced in a study of blood T cell repertoires in COVID-19. The data were produced by immunoSEQ multiplex PCR, yet TCRdb's version contains in-frame clones alone and is incomplete. The top ten clones hold 2.2% of a sample with around 230,000 clones, roughly 89% of them seen once. The specimen was peripheral blood. These receptors were collected from a man aged 25-45 years who had recovered from COVID-19.

The rearrangement links TRBV19 to TRBJ2-1; D possibly corresponds to TRBD2 (6 bases). Germline CDR1 LNHDA, CDR2 SQIVND (reference sequence). Trimming removed 9 bases from V and 8 bases from J, with 20 bases in between. This CDR3 has 14 amino acids. The DNA for the CDR3 is TGTGCCAGCGCTCCGGGACTCCGGGGCCATGAGCAGTTCTTC. Its protein is CASAPGLRGHEQFF.

The chain joins TRBV14 to TRBJ2-7; TRBD2 is a possible D gene (6 bases). V lost 1 base and J 0 bases, leaving 7 bases between the germline ends. Germline V CDR1 and CDR2: SGHDN, FVKESK. The length of the CDR3 is 14 residues. DNA for the CDR3: TGTGCCAGCAGCCAAGCCGGGGGCTCCTACGAGCAGTACTTC. Its translation: CASSQAGGSYEQYF.

This chain uses TRBV6-4 with TRBJ2-7; 10 bases map to TRBD2. J lost 6 bases, V lost 6 bases, and 5 bases had no gene match. Germline V CDR1 and CDR2: MRHNA, SNTAGT. The CDR3 sequence is 13 residues long. The CDR3 DNA sequence: TGTGCCAGCAGCCCCGAGCGGGGGGGCGAGCAGTACTTC. Its protein product is CASSPERGGEQYF.

This rearrangement joins TRBV15 to TRBJ1-2; D perhaps matches TRBD1 (6 bases). Germline CDR1 is LNHNV and CDR2 is YYDKDF (reference sequence). The CDR3 consists of 15 residues. V was trimmed by 4 bases and J by 3 bases, leaving 15 bases between them. CDR3 sequence (DNA): TGTGCCACCAGCATTGCGGGGGCTTTGGACTATGGCTACACCTTC. Translating it yields CATSIAGALDYGYTF.

V is TRBV10-2 and J is TRBJ1-1; 12 positions agree with TRBD1. The CDR3 totals 16 residues. Germline CDR1 is WSHSY and CDR2 is SAAADI. V was pared by 8 bases and J by 3 bases, with 10 bases of the junction left unmatched. The CDR3 loop reads CASLAGTGGDDTEAFF. CDR3 nucleotides: TGCGCCAGCCTCGCAGGGACAGGGGGCGATGACACTGAAGCTTTCTTT.

The chain couples TRBV4-2 to TRBJ2-2; 11 bases fit TRBD2. V was clipped by 5 bases and J by 9 bases; unmatched bases: 8. The CDR3 spans 15 residues. Germline V CDR1 and CDR2: LGHNA, YNFKEQ. As DNA, the CDR3 is TGTGCCAGCAGCAGTAGCGGGGGGGCCGGGCGGGAGCTGTTTTTT. Translating gives CASSSSGGAGRELFF.

The chain uses TRBV7-7 and TRBJ2-5, with TRBD2 matching over 13 bases. The CDR3 is 17 amino acids. V shed 0 bases, J shed 3 bases, and the junction held 4 bases outside the gene matches. CDR1 SSHAT and CDR2 FNYEAQ come from the germline V gene (reference sequence). The CDR3 loop reads CASSLALGLAGEETQYF. Here the CDR3 DNA reads TGTGCCAGCAGCTTAGCGCTAGGACTAGCGGGGGAAGAGACCCAGTACTTC.

This clone was seen a single time. V and J are TRBV6-2 or TRBV6-3 and TRBJ1-1; D gene ambiguous. Germline V lookup: CDR1 MNHEY, CDR2 SVGEGT. The ends were cut back, 5 bases at V and 4 bases at J, with 14 bases in the middle. The CDR3 is 14 residues long. CDR3 nucleotide sequence: TGTGCCAGCAGTGGCTGGGGTGGAGGCACTGAAGCTTTCTTT. Its translation: CASSGWGGGTEAFF.

V is TRBV19 and J is TRBJ1-2; 8 bases match TRBD1. There are 15 residues in the CDR3. The J segment lost 7 bases and the V segment lost 0 bases, leaving 7 bases of the junction unmatched. CDR1 is LNHDA and CDR2 is SQIVND in the germline V gene (reference sequence). CDR3 region: CASSIDRSGGGGYTF. DNA of the CDR3: TGTGCCAGTAGTATAGATCGATCAGGGGGCGGTGGCTACACCTTC.

This clone was detected once. This rearrangement joins TRBV24-1 to TRBJ1-6; D call uncertain. The V gene's germline CDR1 is KGHDR and CDR2 SFDVKD. Trimming stripped 4 bases from V and 8 bases from J, with 5 bases between. CDR3 length equals 12 residues. The CDR3 nucleotides read TGTGCCACCAGTGACCCTTATTCACCCCTCCACTTT. Amino acids: CATSDPYSPLHF.

This clone was observed once. The chain uses TRBV30 and TRBJ2-7, with a possible D match to TRBD1 (6 bases). Trimming stripped 2 bases from V and 0 bases from J, with 14 bases between. This CDR3 is built from 15 residues. The V gene's germline CDR1 is GTSNPN and CDR2 SVGIG (reference sequence). The CDR3, as DNA: TGTGCCTGGAGTCCAGACAGGAGAAGCTCCTACGAGCAGTACTTC. Translation gives CAWSPDRRSSYEQYF.

The chain uses TRBV12-5 and TRBJ2-7; D might be TRBD2 (5 bases). V gave up 5 bases and J gave up 3 bases, with 14 bases separating them. Germline V gene data show CDR1 as LGHNT and CDR2 as FRNRAP. The CDR3 consists of 14 residues. The DNA for the CDR3 is TGTGCTAGTGGTCCCGCGACGGGGTACTACGAGCAGTACTTC. This gives the protein CASGPATGYYEQYF.

The genes are TRBV3-1 (or the pseudogene TRBV3-2) and TRBJ2-7; D call uncertain. Trimming cost V 1 base and J 5 bases, with 6 bases left between them. The length of the CDR3 is 12 residues. The germline CDR1 and CDR2 sequences are LGHDT and YNNKEL (reference sequence). CDR3 region: CASSQGEDEQYF. Written as DNA, the CDR3 is TGTGCCAGCAGCCAAGGCGAGGACGAGCAGTACTTC.

This chain connects TRBV2 to TRBJ2-7; 13 bases align to TRBD2. The CDR3 runs to 17 residues. V was clipped by 4 bases and J by 7 bases; unmatched bases: 13. The germline gives CDR1 SNHLY, CDR2 FYNNEI. CDR3 region: CASSALAGGPRQEEQYF. CDR3 DNA sequence: TGTGCCAGCAGTGCACTAGCGGGGGGGCCAAGACAGGAGGAGCAGTACTTC.

The V call is TRBV5-4, the J call TRBJ1-2; 8 bases are a match to TRBD1. Germline CDR1 reads SGHNT; CDR2 reads YYREEE (reference sequence). The CDR3 sequence is 16 residues long. Trimming at V came to 3 bases and at J to 5 bases, leaving 12 bases not matched to a gene. This CDR3 reads CASSSIGQGDQYGYTF. DNA of the CDR3: TGTGCCAGCAGCTCTATCGGACAGGGAGATCAATATGGCTACACCTTC. Based on the CDR3 plus reference TRBV5-4 and TRBJ1-2, the full variable domain is ETGVTQSPTHLIKTRGQQVTLRCSSQSGHNTVSWYQQALGQGPQFIFQYYREEENGRGNFPPRFSGLQFPNYSSELNVNALELDDSALYLCASSSIGQGDQYGYTFGSGTRLTVV.

The chain combines TRBV11-2 with TRBJ2-7; 11 bases align to TRBD2. CDR1 and CDR2 (germline): SGHAT, FQNNGV. The CDR3 runs to 16 residues. The V gene end was trimmed by 5 bases and the J gene end by 1 base; junction bases not matched to a gene: 7. For the CDR3, the DNA is TGTGCCAGCAGCCTCGGACGGACTAGCGGGTCCTACGAGCAGTACTTC. Protein: CASSLGRTSGSYEQYF.

V is TRBV5-1 and J is TRBJ2-7, with TRBD1 identical over 11 bases. The CDR3 loop spans 15 amino acids. Losses at the gene ends were 0 bases for V and 9 bases for J; bases not matched to a gene: 8. Germline V gene sequence: CDR1 SGHRS, CDR2 YFSETQ. Here the CDR3 DNA reads TGCGCCAGCAGCTTGGGAGGGACAGGGGGAAGTCGGCAGTACTTC. This encodes CASSLGGTGGSRQYF.